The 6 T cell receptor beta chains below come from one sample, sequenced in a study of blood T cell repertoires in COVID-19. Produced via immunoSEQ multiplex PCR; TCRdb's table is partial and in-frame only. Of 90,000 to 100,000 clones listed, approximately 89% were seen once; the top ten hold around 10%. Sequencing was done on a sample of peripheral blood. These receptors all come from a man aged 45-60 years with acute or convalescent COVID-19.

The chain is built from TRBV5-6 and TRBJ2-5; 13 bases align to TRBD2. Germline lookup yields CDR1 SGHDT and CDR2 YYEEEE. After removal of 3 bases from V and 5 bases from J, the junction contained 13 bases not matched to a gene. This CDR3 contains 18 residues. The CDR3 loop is CASSSSPWTSGSLETQYF. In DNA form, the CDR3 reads TGTGCCAGCAGCTCATCCCCTTGGACTAGCGGGAGTTTGGAGACCCAGTACTTC.

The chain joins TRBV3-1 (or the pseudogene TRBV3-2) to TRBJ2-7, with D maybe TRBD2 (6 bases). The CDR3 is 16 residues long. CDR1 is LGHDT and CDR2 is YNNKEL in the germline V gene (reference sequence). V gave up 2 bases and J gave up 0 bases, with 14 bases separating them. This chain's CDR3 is CASSQWGGKSSYEQYF. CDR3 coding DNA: TGTGCCAGCAGCCAATGGGGCGGGAAGAGCTCCTACGAGCAGTACTTC.

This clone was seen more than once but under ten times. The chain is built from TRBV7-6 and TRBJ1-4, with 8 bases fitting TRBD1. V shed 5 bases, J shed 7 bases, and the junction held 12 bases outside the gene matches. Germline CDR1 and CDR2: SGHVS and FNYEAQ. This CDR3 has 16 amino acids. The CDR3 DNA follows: TGTGCCAGCAGCCCACAATCGACAGGGGCGGCTGAAAAACTGTTTTTT. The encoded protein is CASSPQSTGAAEKLFF. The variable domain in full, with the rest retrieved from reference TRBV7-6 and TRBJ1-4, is GAGVSQSPRYKVTKRGQDVALRCDPISGHVSLYWYRQALGQGPEFLTYFNYEAQQDKSGLPNDRFSAERPEGSISTLTIQRTEQRDSAMYRCASSPQSTGAAEKLFFGSGTQLSVL.

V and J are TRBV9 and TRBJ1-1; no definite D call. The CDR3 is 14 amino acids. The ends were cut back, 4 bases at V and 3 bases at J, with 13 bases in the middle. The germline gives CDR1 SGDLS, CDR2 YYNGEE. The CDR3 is CASSPQGGDTEAFF. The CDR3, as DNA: TGTGCCAGCAGCCCCCAAGGAGGAGACACTGAAGCTTTCTTT.

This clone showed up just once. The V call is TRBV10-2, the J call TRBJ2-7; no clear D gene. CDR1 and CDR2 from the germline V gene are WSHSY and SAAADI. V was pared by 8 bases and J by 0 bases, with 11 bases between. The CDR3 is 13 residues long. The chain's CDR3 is CASLDTFSYEQYF. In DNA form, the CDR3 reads TGCGCCAGCTTAGACACCTTCTCCTACGAGCAGTACTTC.

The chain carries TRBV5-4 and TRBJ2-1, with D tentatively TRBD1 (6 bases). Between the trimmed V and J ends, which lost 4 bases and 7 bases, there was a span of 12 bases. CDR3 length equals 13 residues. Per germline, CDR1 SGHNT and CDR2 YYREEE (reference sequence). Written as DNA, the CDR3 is TGTGCCAGCAGCCGACCCGGACAGAATGAGCAGTTCTTC. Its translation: CASSRPGQNEQFF.